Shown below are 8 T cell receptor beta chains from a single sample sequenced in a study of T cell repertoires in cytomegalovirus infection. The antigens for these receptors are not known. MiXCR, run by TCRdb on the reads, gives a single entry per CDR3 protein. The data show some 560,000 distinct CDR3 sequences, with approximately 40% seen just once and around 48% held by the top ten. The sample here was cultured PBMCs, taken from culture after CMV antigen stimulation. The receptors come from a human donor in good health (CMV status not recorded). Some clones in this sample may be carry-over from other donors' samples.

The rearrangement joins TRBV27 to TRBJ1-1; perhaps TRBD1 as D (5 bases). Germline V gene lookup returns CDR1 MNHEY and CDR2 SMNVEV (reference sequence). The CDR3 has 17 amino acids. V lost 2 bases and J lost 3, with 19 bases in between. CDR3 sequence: CASSLKGARFGHTEAFF. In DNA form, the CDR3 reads TGTGCCAGCAGTTTAAAAGGGGCGAGGTTTGGTCACACTGAAGCTTTCTTT.

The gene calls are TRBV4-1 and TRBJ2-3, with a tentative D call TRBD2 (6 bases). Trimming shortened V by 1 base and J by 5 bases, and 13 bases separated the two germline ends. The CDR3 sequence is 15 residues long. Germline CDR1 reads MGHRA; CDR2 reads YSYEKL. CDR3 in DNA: TGCGCCAGCAGCCAAGCGGTCGGGAGTTTAGATACGCAGTATTTT. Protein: CASSQAVGSLDTQYF.

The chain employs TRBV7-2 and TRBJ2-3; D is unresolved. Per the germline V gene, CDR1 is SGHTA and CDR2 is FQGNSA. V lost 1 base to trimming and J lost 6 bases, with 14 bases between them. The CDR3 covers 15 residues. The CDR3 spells CASSLVSHIGDTQYF. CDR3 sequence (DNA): TGTGCCAGCAGCTTAGTTTCCCACATAGGGGATACGCAGTATTTT. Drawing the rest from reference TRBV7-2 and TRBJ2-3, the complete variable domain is GAGVSQSPSNKVTEKGKDVELRCDPISGHTALYWYRQSLGQGLEFLIYFQGNSAPDKSGLPSDRFSAERTGGSVSTLTIQRTQQEDSAVYLCASSLVSHIGDTQYFGPGTRLTVL.

CDR3 protein: CASSFLSRSSYNEQFF. CDR3 bases: TGTGCCAGCAGTTTTTTGTCGAGAAGCTCCTACAATGAGCAGTTCTTC. The rearrangement joins TRBV27 to TRBJ2-1, with no clear D. The CDR3 loop spans 16 amino acids. V was pared by 3 bases and J by 0 bases, with 12 bases between. Per germline, CDR1 MNHEY and CDR2 SMNVEV (reference sequence).

CDR3 protein: CASSREGRRTNTEAFF. The DNA for the CDR3 is TGTGCCAGCTCACGAGAGGGACGGCGGACGAACACTGAAGCTTTCTTT. The chain recombines TRBV18 with TRBJ1-1; possible D gene TRBD1, 5 bases. The germline V gene has CDR1 KGHSH and CDR2 LQKENI. CDR3 length equals 16 residues. V lost 4 bases and J lost 1, with 16 bases in between.

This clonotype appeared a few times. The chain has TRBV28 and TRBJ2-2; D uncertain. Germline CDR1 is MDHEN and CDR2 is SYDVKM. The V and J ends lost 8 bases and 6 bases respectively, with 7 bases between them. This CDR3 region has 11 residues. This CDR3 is CASLPSGELFF. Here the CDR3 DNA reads TGTGCCAGCCTACCGTCCGGGGAGCTGTTTTTT.

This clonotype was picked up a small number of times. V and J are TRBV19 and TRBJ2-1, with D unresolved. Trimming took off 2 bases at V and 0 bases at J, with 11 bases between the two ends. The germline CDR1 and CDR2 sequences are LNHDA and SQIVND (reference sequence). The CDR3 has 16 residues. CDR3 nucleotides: TGTGCCAGTAGTATACGGTTTTCAAGCTCCTACAATGAGCAGTTCTTC. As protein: CASSIRFSSSYNEQFF.

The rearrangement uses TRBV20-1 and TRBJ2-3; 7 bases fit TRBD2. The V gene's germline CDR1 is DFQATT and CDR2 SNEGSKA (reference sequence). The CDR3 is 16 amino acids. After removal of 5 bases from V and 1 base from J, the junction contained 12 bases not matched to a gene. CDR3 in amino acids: CSAQRPSGTRTDTQYF. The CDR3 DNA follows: TGCAGTGCTCAGAGGCCCAGCGGGACCCGCACAGATACGCAGTATTTT.